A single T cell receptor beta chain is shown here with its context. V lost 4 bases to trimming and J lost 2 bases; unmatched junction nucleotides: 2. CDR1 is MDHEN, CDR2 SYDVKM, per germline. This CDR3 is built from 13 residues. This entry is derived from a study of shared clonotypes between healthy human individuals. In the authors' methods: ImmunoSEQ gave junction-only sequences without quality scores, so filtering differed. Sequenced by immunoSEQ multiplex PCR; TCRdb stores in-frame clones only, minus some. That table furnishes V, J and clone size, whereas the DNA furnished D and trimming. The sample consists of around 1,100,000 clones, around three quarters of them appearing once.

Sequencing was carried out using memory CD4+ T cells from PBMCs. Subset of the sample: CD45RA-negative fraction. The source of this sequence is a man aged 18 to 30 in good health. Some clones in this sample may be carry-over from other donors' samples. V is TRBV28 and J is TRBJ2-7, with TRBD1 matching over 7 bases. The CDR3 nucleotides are TGTGCCAGCAGTTGGGACAGAGCCTACGAGCAGTACTTC. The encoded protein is CASSWDRAYEQYF. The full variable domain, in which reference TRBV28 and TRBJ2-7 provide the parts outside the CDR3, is DVKVTQSSRYLVKRTGEKVFLECVQDMDHENMFWYRQDPGLGLRLIYFSYDVKMKEKGDIPEGYSVSREKKERFSLILESASTNQTSMYLCASSWDRAYEQYFGPGTRLTVT.